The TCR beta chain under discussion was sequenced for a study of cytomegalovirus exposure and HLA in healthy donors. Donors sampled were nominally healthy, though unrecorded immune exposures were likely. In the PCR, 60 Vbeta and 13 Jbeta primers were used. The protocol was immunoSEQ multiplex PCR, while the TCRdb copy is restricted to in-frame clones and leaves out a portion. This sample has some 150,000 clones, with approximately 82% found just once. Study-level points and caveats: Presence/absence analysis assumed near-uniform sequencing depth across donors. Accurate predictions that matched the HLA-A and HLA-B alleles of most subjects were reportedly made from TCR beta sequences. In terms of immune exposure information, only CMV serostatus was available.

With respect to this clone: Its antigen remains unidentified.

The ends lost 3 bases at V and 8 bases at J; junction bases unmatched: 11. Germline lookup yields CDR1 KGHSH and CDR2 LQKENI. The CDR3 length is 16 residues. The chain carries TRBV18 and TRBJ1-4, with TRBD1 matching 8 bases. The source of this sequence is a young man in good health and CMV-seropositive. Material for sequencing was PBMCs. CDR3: CASSPFGQGGQEKLFF. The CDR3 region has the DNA TGTGCCAGCTCACCCTTTGGACAGGGCGGGCAGGAAAAACTGTTTTTT.